This T cell receptor beta chain came from a study of blood T cell repertoires in COVID-19. The table came from immunoSEQ multiplex PCR; TCRdb's copy has only in-frame clones and leaves some out. Here the sample spans about 20,000 clones, about 89% being singletons. V was clipped by 3 bases and J by 0 bases, with 9 bases between them. Germline V CDR1 and CDR2: KGHSH, LQKENI. CDR3 size: 14 residues. Material: peripheral blood. The chain carries TRBV18 and TRBJ2-7; tentatively, D is TRBD2 (5 bases). The sequence was collected from a woman aged 60-75 years with active COVID-19. The CDR3 spells CASSPGVTSYEQYF. DNA for the CDR3: TGTGCCAGCTCACCCGGGGTTACCTCCTACGAGCAGTACTTC.